This T cell receptor beta chain was obtained from a study of Ad26.COV2.S vaccination and SARS-CoV-2 variants. Study-wide context: Donor allocation was to the COV1001 Ad26.COV2.S trial arm.

This clone was recorded only once. The antigen is unknown. The V end was cut by 6 bases, the J end by 1 base, with 10 bases between. The CDR3 is 14 amino acids. CDR1 and CDR2 from the germline V gene are MNHEY and SVGAGI. The sample's treatment: about 20 received Ad26.COV2.S at low or high dose, single or two shots; about 5 received placebo; per-sample allocation not given. The study sampled participants on day 63 after the first vaccine or placebo injection. Study outcomes and limitations: Higher spike-specific TCR breadth was found in vaccine recipients than in placebo recipients. Substantial breadth was reportedly displayed by spike-specific CD8+ and CD4+ T cell responses after vaccination. There was a possibility that the TCR breadth and depth analyses underestimated total T cell responses.

Method: immunoSEQ multiplex PCR; TCRdb's copy keeps in-frame clones and lacks some. The sample shows 380,000 or so clones, about 80% of them seen only once. This sequence was found in a person aged 18 to 59 who received the Ad26.COV2.S COVID-19 vaccine or a placebo. The rearrangement joins TRBV6-5 to TRBJ1-5; D unclear. Source: peripheral blood, taken in a trial of Ad26.COV2.S vaccine versus placebo. DNA of the CDR3: TGTGCCAGCAGCCTAAGGCGGAGCAATCAGCCCCAGCATTTT. Translated: CASSLRRSNQPQHF.